This entry describes one T cell receptor (beta chain). The antigen remains unidentified. V lost 0 bases to trimming and J lost 9 bases; unmatched junction nucleotides: 11. Germline values: CDR1 SGHRS, CDR2 YFSETQ. This CDR3 contains 16 residues. The data originate from a study of graft-versus-host responses after intestinal transplantation. About the study: Every transplant recipient was induced with anti-thymocyte globulin, then maintained on tacrolimus and steroids for two to four years.

Overall study findings and caveats: GvH clones were found in recipient marrow; some appeared first in ileum or blood. The study associated peak circulating GvH clone levels with early post-transplant HvG declines. High graft-versus-host to host-versus-graft clonal ratios were found in allografts of patients who had graft-donor T cell macrochimerism.

Clones were sequenced by immunoSEQ multiplex PCR, and TCRdb holds only the in-frame ones, with some missing. The table records tens of thousands of clones, around 83% of them present only once. The rearrangement links TRBV5-1 to TRBJ2-1; 8 bases match TRBD2. This sample comprised unstimulated CD8+ T cells sorted from spleen or lymph node cells, obtained before intestinal transplant. The source of this sequence is a human donor who received an intestinal transplant. The CDR3 loop is CASSLASWREAPEQFF. CDR3 bases: TGCGCCAGCAGCTTGGCTTCTTGGCGGGAGGCCCCTGAGCAGTTCTTC.